The T cell receptor (beta chain) under discussion was sequenced for a study of shared clonotypes between healthy human individuals. General observations from the study: Rarefaction gave evidence that sorted-subset sequencing remained incomplete despite large depth. Clonotypes shared by all four sorted-subset donors had higher generation probabilities than non-shared clonotypes. It was anticipated that sequencing depth would influence how many clonotypes donors shared.

A remark on this clone: Its specificity is not known.

Profiled with immunoSEQ multiplex PCR; TCRdb holds only in-frame clones, not every one. The repertoire holds about a million clones, around three quarters seen once, with about 1.5% in the top ten. CDR1 MDHEN and CDR2 SYDVKM come from the germline V gene. This CDR3 is built from 14 residues. V was trimmed by 4 bases and J by 7 bases, leaving 11 bases between them. The V and J genes are TRBV28 and TRBJ1-6, with D perhaps matching TRBD1 (5 bases). The TCR comes from a man aged 18 to 29 in good health. The sequenced sample consisted of memory CD4+ T cells sorted from blood. As for subset: CD45RA-negative fraction. The CDR3 DNA reads TGTGCCAGCAGTTCGGGGGGGACCAATTCACCCCTCCACTTT. Its translation is CASSSGGTNSPLHF. Combining the CDR3 with reference TRBV28 and TRBJ1-6 gives the whole variable domain DVKVTQSSRYLVKRTGEKVFLECVQDMDHENMFWYRQDPGLGLRLIYFSYDVKMKEKGDIPEGYSVSREKKERFSLILESASTNQTSMYLCASSSGGTNSPLHFGNGTRLTVT.